This T cell receptor (beta chain) was sequenced during a study of T cell repertoires in cytomegalovirus infection. The overall study: Public TCR beta signature analysis indicated the presence of both CMV infection and matching HLA type.

Study outcomes and limitations: CMV carriers having the relevant HLA were flagged by cumulative public TCR beta family frequency. The ex vivo response showed dominance by HLA-C-restricted CMV-specific TCR beta clonotypes.

TCRdb ran MiXCR on the reads and lists one entry per CDR3 protein. The sample consists of around 530,000 distinct CDR3 sequences, about 25% of them appearing once. V was shortened by 8 bases and J by 0 bases, with 13 bases between the two germline ends. The CDR3 sequence is 14 residues long. Germline values: CDR1 WSHSY, CDR2 SAAADI. This clonotype has only a few counts. The target antigen is unknown. The receptor's source is a human donor in good health (CMV status not recorded). Some clones in this sample may be carry-over from other donors' samples. The chain employs TRBV10-2 and TRBJ1-1, with D perhaps TRBD1 (6 bases). The sequenced sample consisted of PBMCs. The CDR3 reads CASGEDRMNTEAFF. DNA of the CDR3: TGCGCCAGCGGGGAGGACAGAATGAACACTGAAGCTTTCTTT.